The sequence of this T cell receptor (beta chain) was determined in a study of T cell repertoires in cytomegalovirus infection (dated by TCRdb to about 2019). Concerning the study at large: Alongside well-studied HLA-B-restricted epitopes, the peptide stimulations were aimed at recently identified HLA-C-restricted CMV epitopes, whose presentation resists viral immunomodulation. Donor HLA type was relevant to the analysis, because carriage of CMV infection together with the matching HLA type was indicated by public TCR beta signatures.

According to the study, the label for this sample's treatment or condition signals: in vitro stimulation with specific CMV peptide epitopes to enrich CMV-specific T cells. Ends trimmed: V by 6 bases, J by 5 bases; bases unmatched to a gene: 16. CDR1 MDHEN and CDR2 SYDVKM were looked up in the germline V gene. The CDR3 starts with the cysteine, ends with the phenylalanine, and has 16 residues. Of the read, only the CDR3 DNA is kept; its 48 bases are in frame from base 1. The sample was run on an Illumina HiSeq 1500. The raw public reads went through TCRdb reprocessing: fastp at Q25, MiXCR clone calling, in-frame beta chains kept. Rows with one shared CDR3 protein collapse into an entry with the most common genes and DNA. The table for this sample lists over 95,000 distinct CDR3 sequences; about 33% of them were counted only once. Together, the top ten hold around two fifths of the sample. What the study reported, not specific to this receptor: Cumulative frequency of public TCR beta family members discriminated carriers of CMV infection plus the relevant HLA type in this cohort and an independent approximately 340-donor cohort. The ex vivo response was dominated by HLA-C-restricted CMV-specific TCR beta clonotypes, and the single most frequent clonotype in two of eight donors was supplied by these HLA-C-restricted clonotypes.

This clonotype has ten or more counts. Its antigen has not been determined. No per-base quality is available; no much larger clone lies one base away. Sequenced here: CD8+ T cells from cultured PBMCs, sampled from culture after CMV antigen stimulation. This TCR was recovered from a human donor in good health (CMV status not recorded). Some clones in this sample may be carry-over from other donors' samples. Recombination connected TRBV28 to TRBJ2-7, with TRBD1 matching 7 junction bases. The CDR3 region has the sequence CASSSIGTARTNEQYF. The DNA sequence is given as TGTGCCAGCAGCTCGATCGGGACAGCTCGCACTAACGAGCAGTACTTC.